The T cell receptor beta chain described here comes from a study of T cells in Graves' hyperthyroidism and ophthalmopathy. This clonotype was recorded a few times. RNA transcripts yielded amplified TCR beta CDR3 regions. When the TCR CDR3 underwent first-round RT-PCR, the HTBI primer set was used. TCRdb fed the multiplex PCR reads into MiXCR, producing one record per CDR3 protein. The table has 130,000 or so distinct CDR3 sequences, approximately 20% seen once. The CDR3 runs to 15 residues. Trimming cost V 5 bases and J 1 base, with 15 bases left between them. CDR1 is SGHRS and CDR2 is YFSETQ in the germline V gene.

The receptor was isolated from a woman aged 45 to 65 with Graves' hyperthyroidism that later progressed to Graves' ophthalmopathy. Sequences were obtained from blood. The chain recombines TRBV5-1 with TRBJ1-1; possible D gene TRBD1, 6 bases. CDR3 bases: TGCGCCAGCAGAACGGGGGGCCTAACGAACACTGAAGCTTTCTTT. It encodes CASRTGGLTNTEAFF.